This TCR beta chain was captured in a study of blood T cell repertoires in COVID-19. Everyone who took part was 18 to 89 years old, and they came from 20 to 25 US areas. Assay used: immunoSEQ multiplex PCR; TCRdb lists only in-frame clones, some missing. The table records 270,000 or so clones, over 80% of them present only once. The sample was PBMCs or T cells enriched from blood (not recorded which). This TCR was sampled from a woman in her twenties or thirties with acute COVID-19.

The CDR3 here is CASSQKGWVGQGYTEAFF. The CDR3 nucleotides read TGTGCCAGCAGCCAAAAAGGATGGGTGGGACAGGGTTACACTGAAGCTTTCTTT. The rearrangement uses TRBV3-1 (or the pseudogene TRBV3-2) and TRBJ1-1; 9 bases are shared with TRBD1. CDR1 and CDR2 (germline): LGHDT, YNNKEL (reference sequence). V was clipped by 2 bases and J by 3 bases; unmatched bases: 13. This CDR3 contains 18 residues.